This T cell receptor beta chain was documented in a study of monozygotic twins with cystic fibrosis. About the research overall: Libraries were built from roughly 2.8 micrograms of fragmented DNA using about 14 PCR cycles.

The CDR3 runs to 12 residues. Germline lookup yields CDR1 MGHDK and CDR2 SYGVNS. Trimming removed 6 bases at V and 5 bases at J, with 10 bases between. Clones were read by immunoSEQ multiplex PCR, and TCRdb kept only the in-frame ones, dropping some. The table has about 30,000 clones, approximately 90% seen once. This chain links TRBV25-1 with TRBJ1-2; D gene uncertain. The TCR sequence derives from a girl aged 2 to 9 with cystic fibrosis. Sequenced: blood. CDR3 in amino acids: CASRSYPYGYTF. The CDR3 DNA is TGTGCCAGCAGGAGTTACCCTTATGGCTACACCTTC.